A single sample gave rise to the 10 T cell receptor beta chains below, sequenced in a study of shared clonotypes between healthy human individuals (dated by TCRdb to the early 2020s). Library preparation was by the immunoSEQ multiplex PCR assay. TCRdb retrieved this table from immuneACCESS and kept in-frame rearrangements only. Not all clones are present; in checked studies, unresolved V genes account for under half, and no reason is known for the remainder. For this sample the table gives some 500,000 clones, of which roughly 85% were detected only once. Approximately 12% of the sample rests with the top ten. The material sequenced was PBMCs. All receptors come from a middle-aged woman in good health. Some clones in this sample may be carry-over from other donors' samples.

On this clone itself: The sample holds other DNA sequences that translate to the same CDR3. CDR3 amino acids: CASSLGPYNEQFF. Here the CDR3 DNA reads TGTGCCAGCTCCCTGGGGCCATACAATGAGCAGTTCTTC. This chain uses TRBV2 with TRBJ2-1; TRBD1 might be the D (5 bases). The V end lost 8 bases, the J end lost 4 bases, and 12 bases lay between the germline ends. The CDR3 is 13 amino acids. CDR1 and CDR2 (germline): SNHLY, FYNNEI.

The chain joins TRBV2 to TRBJ2-1, with D possibly TRBD2 on 6 matching bases. The CDR3 has 18 residues. Trimming removed 8 bases from V and 2 bases from J, with 25 bases in between. Germline V lookup: CDR1 SNHLY, CDR2 FYNNEI. DNA for the CDR3: TGTGCCAGCGGGGGGACCGACACGCGCGACGGGACCTACAATGAGCAGTTCTTC. Translated, it gives CASGGTDTRDGTYNEQFF. The variable domain in full, with the rest retrieved from reference TRBV2 and TRBJ2-1, is EPEVTQTPSHQVTQMGQEVILRCVPISNHLYFYWYRQILGQKVEFLVSFYNNEISEKSEIFDDQFSVERPDGSNFTLKIRSTKLEDSAMYFCASGGTDTRDGTYNEQFFGPGTRLTVL.

The chain recombines TRBV28 with TRBJ2-2; D not resolved. The length of the CDR3 is 14 residues. V lost 8 bases and J 1 base, leaving 11 bases between the germline ends. The germline CDR1 and CDR2 sequences are MDHEN and SYDVKM. The CDR3 bases are TGTGCCAGCTGGCATCCAGAGAACACCGGGGAGCTGTTTTTT. Translated: CASWHPENTGELFF.

With respect to this clone: It differs at one base from a far larger clone, so likely a read error. The same CDR3 can be traced to other DNA sequences in this sample. This chain connects TRBV7-9 to TRBJ1-1; no clear D gene. Trimming took off 2 bases at V and 7 bases at J, with 11 bases between the two ends. This CDR3 spans 13 amino acids. Germline lookup yields CDR1 SEHNR and CDR2 FQNEAQ (reference sequence). CDR3 amino acids: CASSLLVNREAFF. The CDR3 nucleotides read TGTGCCAGCAGCTTACTGGTAAACCGTGAAGCTTTCTTT.

The chain employs TRBV28 and TRBJ1-5; tentative D call: TRBD1 (5 bases). The CDR3 runs to 16 residues. The V and J ends lost 3 bases and 3 bases respectively, with 15 bases between them. CDR1 is MDHEN, CDR2 SYDVKM, per germline. The CDR3 region is CASSLVAGHPNQPQHF. For the CDR3, the DNA is TGTGCCAGCAGTTTGGTTGCAGGGCATCCCAATCAGCCCCAGCATTTT.

This clone was found many times. Other DNA sequences in the sample encode the same CDR3. The rearrangement links TRBV30 to TRBJ2-7; D possibly corresponds to TRBD1 (6 bases). Germline CDR1 is GTSNPN and CDR2 is SVGIG (reference sequence). V was shortened by 1 base and J by 4 bases, with 8 bases between the two germline ends. The CDR3 runs to 12 residues. The CDR3 spells CAWSGGRYEQYF. For the CDR3, the DNA is TGTGCCTGGAGTGGGGGGCGTTACGAGCAGTACTTC.

The J gene is TRBJ2-7, the V gene TRBV29-1; TRBD2 aligns across 8 bases. The V gene's germline CDR1 is SQVTM and CDR2 ANQGSEA. V gave up 4 bases and J gave up 4 bases; unmatched junction bases: 6. The CDR3 has 13 residues. CDR3 residues: CSVARTSKYEQYF. The CDR3 coding sequence is TGCAGCGTTGCGCGGACTAGCAAATACGAGCAGTACTTC.

This sequence joins TRBV6-5 and TRBJ1-2; D is undetermined. The CDR3 loop spans 14 amino acids. The V end lost 0 bases, the J end lost 1 base, and 6 bases lay between the germline ends. From germline, CDR1 is MNHEY and CDR2 SVGAGI. Here the CDR3 reads CASSYSKVNYGYTF. CDR3 nucleotides: TGTGCCAGCAGTTACTCGAAAGTTAACTATGGCTACACCTTC.

This sequence joins TRBV21-1 and TRBJ1-1; the DNA was not compared with TRBD1, the D call given in the table. TRBV21-1 is recorded as a pseudogene. This CDR3 comprises 15 residues. The CDR3 region is CASSKKQGANTEAFF. The CDR3 DNA reads as TGTGCCAGCAGCAAAAAACAGGGGGCGAACACTGAAGCTTTCTTT.

A few counts support this clone. The chain has TRBV10-3 and TRBJ1-2; D ambiguous. Germline values: CDR1 ENHRY, CDR2 SYGVKD. The V gene lost 3 bases and the J gene lost 3 bases, with 8 bases spanning the gap. The CDR3 spans 13 residues. The CDR3, as DNA: TGTGCCATCAGTGACGCGGTCCACTATGGCTACACCTTC. It encodes CAISDAVHYGYTF.